This T cell receptor (beta chain) was documented in a study of CD8+ T cells in alopecia areata. Study information: Severity scoring for treated patients was based on the percentage of affected scalp area. General observations from the study: Relative to mice, TCR sharing across patients was less clear, a difference possibly HLA-related.

Treatment reported: oral pan-JAK inhibitor, 5-10 mg twice daily. Obtained from alopecia areata patients were lesional scalp punch biopsies along with peripheral blood. Sorting of CD4+ and CD8+ T cells was performed on PBMCs. Turning to this clone: The antigen is undetermined.

This CDR3 is 14 amino acids long. V dropped 5 bases and J dropped 2; count of bases not matched to a gene: 6. CDR1 and CDR2 from the germline V gene are SGHDN and FVKESK. It was cDNA, reverse transcribed from extracted RNA, that served as the sequencing template. The method was immunoSEQ multiplex PCR; TCRdb's version includes in-frame clones alone and lacks a portion of them. The sample holds 200,000 to 250,000 clones, approximately 65% seen once. This sequence joins TRBV14 and TRBJ2-7; TRBD1 agrees at 7 bases. This TCR was recovered from a human donor with alopecia areata. Sequencing was performed on CD4+ T cells sorted from blood, taken between weeks 44 and 45, from a patient treated with tofacitinib. The CDR3 is CASSAHRGTYEQYF. CDR3 nucleotides: TGTGCCAGCAGCGCCCACAGGGGAACCTACGAGCAGTACTTC.